Included here is one T cell receptor beta chain sequence, with context. Its antigen is still unknown. These data originate in a study of OX40 agonist ivuxolimab in advanced cancers. Study as a whole: Dose-escalation cases comprised hepatocellular carcinoma, melanoma, renal cell or head and neck cancer. General study points: Averaging showed that CD8+ T cells had more expanded clones than CD4+ did. Clonal expansion from baseline to week 6 occurred in both CD4+ and CD8+ T cells.

The data were produced by immunoSEQ multiplex PCR, yet TCRdb's version contains in-frame clones alone and is incomplete. The sample carries tens of thousands of clones, around 80% recorded once. The CDR3 has 15 amino acids. The V and J ends lost 4 bases and 5 bases respectively, with 18 bases between them. Germline-derived CDR1 and CDR2 are SGHDT and YYEEEE. The input for sequencing was CD4+ or CD8+ T cells sorted from blood, taken in a trial of the OX40 agonist ivuxolimab. V and J are TRBV5-6 and TRBJ2-5; D may be TRBD1 (5 bases). This sequence originates from an adult with an advanced solid tumor such as melanoma, head and neck, liver or kidney cancer. Here the CDR3 DNA reads TGTGCCAGCAGCCCCCGGACCCTGAAGGGGGAGACCCAGTACTTC. Translating gives CASSPRTLKGETQYF.